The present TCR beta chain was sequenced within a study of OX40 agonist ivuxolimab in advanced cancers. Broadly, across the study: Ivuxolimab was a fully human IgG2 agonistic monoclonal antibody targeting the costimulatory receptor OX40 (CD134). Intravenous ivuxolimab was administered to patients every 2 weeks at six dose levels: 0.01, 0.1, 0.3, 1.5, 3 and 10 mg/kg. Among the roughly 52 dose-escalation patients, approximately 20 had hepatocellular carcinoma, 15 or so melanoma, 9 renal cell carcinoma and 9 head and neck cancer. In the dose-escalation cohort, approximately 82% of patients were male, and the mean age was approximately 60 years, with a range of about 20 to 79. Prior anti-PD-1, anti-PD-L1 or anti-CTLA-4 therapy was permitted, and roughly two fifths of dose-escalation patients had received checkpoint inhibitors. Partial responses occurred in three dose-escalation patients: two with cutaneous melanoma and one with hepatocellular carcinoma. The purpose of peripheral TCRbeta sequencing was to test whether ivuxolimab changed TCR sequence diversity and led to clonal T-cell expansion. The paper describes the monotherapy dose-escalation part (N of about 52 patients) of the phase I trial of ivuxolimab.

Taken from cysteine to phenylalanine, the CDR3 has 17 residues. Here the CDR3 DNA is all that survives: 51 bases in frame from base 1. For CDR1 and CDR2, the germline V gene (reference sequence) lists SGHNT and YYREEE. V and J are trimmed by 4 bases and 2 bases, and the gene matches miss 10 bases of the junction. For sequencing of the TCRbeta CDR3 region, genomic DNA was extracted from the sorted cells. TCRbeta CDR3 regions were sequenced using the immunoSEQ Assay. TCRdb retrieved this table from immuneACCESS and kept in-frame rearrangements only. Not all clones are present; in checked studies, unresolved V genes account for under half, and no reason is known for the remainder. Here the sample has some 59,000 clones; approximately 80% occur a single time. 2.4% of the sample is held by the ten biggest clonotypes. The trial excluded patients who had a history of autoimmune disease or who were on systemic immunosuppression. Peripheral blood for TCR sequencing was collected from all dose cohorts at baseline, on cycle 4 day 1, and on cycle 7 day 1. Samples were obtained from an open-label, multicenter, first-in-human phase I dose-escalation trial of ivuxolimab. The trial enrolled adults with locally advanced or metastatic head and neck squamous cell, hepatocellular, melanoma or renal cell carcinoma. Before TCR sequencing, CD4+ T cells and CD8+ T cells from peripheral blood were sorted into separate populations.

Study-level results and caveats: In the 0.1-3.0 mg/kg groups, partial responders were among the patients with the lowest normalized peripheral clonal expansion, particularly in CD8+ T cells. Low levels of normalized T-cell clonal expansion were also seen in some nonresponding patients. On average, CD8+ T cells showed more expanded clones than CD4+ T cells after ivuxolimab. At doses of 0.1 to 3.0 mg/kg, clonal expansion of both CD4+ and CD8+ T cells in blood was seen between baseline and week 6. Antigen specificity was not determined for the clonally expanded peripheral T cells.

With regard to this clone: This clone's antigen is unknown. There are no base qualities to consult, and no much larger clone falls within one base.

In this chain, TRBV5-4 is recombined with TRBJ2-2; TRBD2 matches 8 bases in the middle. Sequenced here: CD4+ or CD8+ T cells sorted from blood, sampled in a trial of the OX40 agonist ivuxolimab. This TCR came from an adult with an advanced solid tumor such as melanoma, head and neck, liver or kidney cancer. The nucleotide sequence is TGTGCCAGCAGCCAGTTCGGGGCGGGGGGAAACACCGGGGAGCTGTTTTTT. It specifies CASSQFGAGGNTGELFF.